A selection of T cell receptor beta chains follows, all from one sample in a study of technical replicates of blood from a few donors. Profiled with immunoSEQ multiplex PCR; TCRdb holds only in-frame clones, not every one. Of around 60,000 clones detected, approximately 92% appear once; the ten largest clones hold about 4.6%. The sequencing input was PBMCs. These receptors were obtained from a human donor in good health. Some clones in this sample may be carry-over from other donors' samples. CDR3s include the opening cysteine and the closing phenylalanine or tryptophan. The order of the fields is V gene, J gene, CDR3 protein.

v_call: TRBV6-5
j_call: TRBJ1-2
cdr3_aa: CASSYSGNYGYTF

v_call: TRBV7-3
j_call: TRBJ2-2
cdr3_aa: CASSLQGVTGELFF

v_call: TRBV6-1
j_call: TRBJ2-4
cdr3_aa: CASSVPGGDKNIQYF

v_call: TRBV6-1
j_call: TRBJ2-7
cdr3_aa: CASSEVVRYEQYF

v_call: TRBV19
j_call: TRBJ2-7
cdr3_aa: CASSINRGYEQYF

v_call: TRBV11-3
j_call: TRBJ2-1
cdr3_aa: CASSLIGGKQFF

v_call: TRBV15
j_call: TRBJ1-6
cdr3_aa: CATSRASYNSPLHF

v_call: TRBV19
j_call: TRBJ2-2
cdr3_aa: CASSIRGTGELFF

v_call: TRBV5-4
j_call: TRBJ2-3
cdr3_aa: CASSYEDTQYF

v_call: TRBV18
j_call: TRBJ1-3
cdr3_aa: CASSPNTGNTIYF

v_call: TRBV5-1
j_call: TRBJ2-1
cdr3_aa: CASSASGGYDEQFF

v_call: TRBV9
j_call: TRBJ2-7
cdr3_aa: CASSTAGVSYEQYF

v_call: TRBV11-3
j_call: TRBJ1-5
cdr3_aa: CASSLSVNQPQHF

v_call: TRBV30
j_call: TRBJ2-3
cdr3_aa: CAWSVGGKDTQYF

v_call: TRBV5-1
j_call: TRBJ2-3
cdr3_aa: CASSFGPGSGLDTQYF